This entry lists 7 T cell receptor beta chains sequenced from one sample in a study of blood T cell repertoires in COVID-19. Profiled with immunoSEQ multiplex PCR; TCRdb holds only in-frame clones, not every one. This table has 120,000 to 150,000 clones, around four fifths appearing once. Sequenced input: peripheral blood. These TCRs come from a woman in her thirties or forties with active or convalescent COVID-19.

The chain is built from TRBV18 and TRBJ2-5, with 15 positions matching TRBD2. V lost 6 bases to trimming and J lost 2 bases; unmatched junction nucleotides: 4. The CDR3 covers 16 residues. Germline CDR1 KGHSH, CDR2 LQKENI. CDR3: CASSRGLAGGQETQYF. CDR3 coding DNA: TGTGCCAGCTCCCGCGGACTAGCGGGGGGGCAAGAGACCCAGTACTTC.

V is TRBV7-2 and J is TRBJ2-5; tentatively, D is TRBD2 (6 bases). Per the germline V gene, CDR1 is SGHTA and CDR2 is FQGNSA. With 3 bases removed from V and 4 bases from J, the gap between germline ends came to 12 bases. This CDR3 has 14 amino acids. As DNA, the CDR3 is TGTGCCAGCAGCTTGAGGAGGGGAGGAGAGACCCAGTACTTC. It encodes CASSLRRGGETQYF.

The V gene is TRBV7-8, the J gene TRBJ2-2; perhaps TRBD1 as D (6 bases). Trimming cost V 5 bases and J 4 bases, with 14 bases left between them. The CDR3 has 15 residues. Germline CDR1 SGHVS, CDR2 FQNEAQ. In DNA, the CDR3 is TGTGCCAGCAGCCGAGACAGGCTAAGCACCGGGGAGCTGTTTTTT. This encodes CASSRDRLSTGELFF.

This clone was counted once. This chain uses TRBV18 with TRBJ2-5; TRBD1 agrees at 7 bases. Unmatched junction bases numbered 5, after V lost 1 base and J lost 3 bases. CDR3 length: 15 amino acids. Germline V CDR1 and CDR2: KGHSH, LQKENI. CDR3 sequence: CASSPRTGGEETQYF. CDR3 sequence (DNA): TGTGCCAGCTCACCACGGACAGGAGGAGAAGAGACCCAGTACTTC.

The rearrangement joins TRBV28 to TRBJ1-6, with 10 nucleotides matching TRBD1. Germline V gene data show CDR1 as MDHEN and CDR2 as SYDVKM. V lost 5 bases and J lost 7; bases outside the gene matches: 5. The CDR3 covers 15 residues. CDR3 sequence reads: CASSTWGQGNSPLHF. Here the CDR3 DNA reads TGTGCCAGCAGTACCTGGGGACAGGGGAATTCACCCCTCCACTTT.

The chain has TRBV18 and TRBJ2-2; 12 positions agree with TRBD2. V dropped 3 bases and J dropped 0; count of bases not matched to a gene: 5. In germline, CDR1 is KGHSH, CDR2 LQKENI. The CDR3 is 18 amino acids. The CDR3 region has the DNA TGTGCCAGCTCACCGCCGACTAGCGGGGGAACGAACACCGGGGAGCTGTTTTTT. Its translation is CASSPPTSGGTNTGELFF. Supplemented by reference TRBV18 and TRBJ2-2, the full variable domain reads NAGVMQNPRHLVRRRGQEARLRCSPMKGHSHVYWYRQLPEEGLKFMVYLQKENIIDESGMPKERFSAEFPKEGPSILRIQQVVRGDSAAYFCASSPPTSGGTNTGELFFGEGSRLTVL.

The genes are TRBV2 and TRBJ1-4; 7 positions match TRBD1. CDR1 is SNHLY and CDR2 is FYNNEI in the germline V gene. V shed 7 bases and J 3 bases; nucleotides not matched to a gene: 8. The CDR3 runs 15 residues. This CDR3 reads CASTTGFGANEKLFF. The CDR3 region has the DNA TGTGCCAGCACGACAGGGTTCGGAGCTAATGAAAAACTGTTTTTT.